The 2 T cell receptor beta chains below were found in one sample sequenced in a study of CD8 T cells in Susac syndrome. RNA was extracted with the RNeasy kit, and a quantity of about 0.45 to 1 ug was reverse transcribed using random hexamers. TCRdb recomputed calls from the immunoSEQ multiplex PCR reads with MiXCR, one row per CDR3 protein. The sample carries 150,000 to 200,000 distinct CDR3 sequences, under 95% recorded once. Sequenced sample: CD4+ T cells from PBMCs. These receptors all come from a human donor with multiple sclerosis.

In its sample, this clonotype was seen once. V and J are TRBV3-1 and TRBJ2-2; D uncertain. This CDR3 has 14 residues. Germline values: CDR1 LGHDT, CDR2 YNNKEL (reference sequence). The V gene lost 8 bases and the J gene lost 1 base, with 11 bases spanning the gap. The CDR3: CASGDPLNTGELFF. The DNA of the CDR3 is TGTGCCAGCGGAGACCCACTGAACACCGGGGAGCTGTTTTTT.

This chain links TRBV30 with TRBJ2-7, with D possibly TRBD2 on 6 matching bases. CDR1 is GTSNPN and CDR2 is SVGIG in the germline V gene (reference sequence). The CDR3 is 15 amino acids. The ends were cut back, 0 bases at V and 6 bases at J, with 18 bases in the middle. The DNA for the CDR3 is TGTGCCTGGAGTGTCGGGACTCCCGGATATGGCGAGCAGTACTTC. Translated: CAWSVGTPGYGEQYF. Full variable domain (remainder filled in from reference TRBV30 and TRBJ2-7): SQTIHQWPATLVQPVGSPLSLECTVEGTSNPNLYWYRQAAGRGLQLLFYSVGIGQISSEVPQNLSASRPQDRQFILSSKKLLLSDSGFYLCAWSVGTPGYGEQYFGPGTRLTVT.